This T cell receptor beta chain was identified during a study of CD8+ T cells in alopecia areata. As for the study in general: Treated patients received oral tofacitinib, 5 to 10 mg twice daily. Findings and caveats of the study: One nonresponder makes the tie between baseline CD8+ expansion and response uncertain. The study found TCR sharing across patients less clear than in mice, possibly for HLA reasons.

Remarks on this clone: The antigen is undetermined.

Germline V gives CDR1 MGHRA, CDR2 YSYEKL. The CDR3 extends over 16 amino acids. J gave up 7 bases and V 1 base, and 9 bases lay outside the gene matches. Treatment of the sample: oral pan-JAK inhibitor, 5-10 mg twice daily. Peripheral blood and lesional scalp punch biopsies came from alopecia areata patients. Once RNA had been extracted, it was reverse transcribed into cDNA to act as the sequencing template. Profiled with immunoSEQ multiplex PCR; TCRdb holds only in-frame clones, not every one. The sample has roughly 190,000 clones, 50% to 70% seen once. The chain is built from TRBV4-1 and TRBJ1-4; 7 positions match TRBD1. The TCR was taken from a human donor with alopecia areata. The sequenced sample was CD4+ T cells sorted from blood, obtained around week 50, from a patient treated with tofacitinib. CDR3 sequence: CASSQGTTGLGEKLFF. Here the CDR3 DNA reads TGCGCCAGCAGCCAAGGGACGACAGGGTTAGGTGAAAAACTGTTTTTT.